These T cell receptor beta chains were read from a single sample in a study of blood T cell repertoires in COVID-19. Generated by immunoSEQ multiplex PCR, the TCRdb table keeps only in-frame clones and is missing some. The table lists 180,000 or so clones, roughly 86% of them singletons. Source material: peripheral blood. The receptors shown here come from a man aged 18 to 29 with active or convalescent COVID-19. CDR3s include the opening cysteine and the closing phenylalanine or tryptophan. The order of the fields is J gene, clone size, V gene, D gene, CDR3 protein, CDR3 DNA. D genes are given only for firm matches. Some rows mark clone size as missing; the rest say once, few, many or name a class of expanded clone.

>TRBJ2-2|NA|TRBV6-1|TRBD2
CASSLTSDGGELFF
TGTGCCAGCAGTCTTACTAGCGACGGCGGGGAGCTGTTTTTT
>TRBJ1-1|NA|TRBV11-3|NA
CASSQGGEGGTEAFF
TGTGCCAGCAGCCAAGGAGGGGAGGGTGGCACTGAAGCTTTCTTT
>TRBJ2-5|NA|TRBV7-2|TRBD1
CASSLGDREQETQYF
TGTGCCAGCAGCTTAGGGGACAGGGAACAAGAGACCCAGTACTTC
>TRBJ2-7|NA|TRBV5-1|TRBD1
CASSAGTEPSYEQYF
TGCGCCAGCAGCGCCGGGACAGAGCCTTCCTACGAGCAGTACTTC
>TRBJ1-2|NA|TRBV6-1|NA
CASSELQGPYGYTF
TGTGCCAGCAGTGAACTTCAGGGGCCCTATGGCTACACCTTC
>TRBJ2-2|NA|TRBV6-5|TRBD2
CASRSSGGELFF
TGTGCCAGCAGGTCTAGCGGCGGGGAGCTGTTTTTT
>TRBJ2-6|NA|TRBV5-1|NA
CASSLDLPGANVLTF
TGCGCCAGCAGCTTGGACTTGCCTGGGGCCAACGTCCTGACTTTC
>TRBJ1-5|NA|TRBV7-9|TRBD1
CASSSGTGLDQPQHF
TGTGCCAGCAGCTCCGGGACAGGGTTAGATCAGCCCCAGCATTTT
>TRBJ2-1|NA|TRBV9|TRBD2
CASSPQASGSFGEQFF
TGTGCCAGCAGCCCCCAGGCTAGCGGGAGCTTTGGTGAGCAGTTCTTC
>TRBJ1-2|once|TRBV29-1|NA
CSVGSLSRDGYTF
TGCAGCGTTGGGAGCCTGTCCAGGGATGGCTACACCTTC
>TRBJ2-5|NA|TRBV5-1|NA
CASSLGQQETQYF
TGCGCCAGCAGCTTGGGGCAACAAGAGACCCAGTACTTC
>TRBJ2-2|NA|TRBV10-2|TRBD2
CASSVSGGGYGELFF
TGCGCCAGCAGTGTCAGCGGGGGGGGTTACGGGGAGCTGTTTTTT
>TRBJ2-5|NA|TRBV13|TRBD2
CASSLAPGLAGGRGETQYF
TGTGCCAGCAGCTTAGCCCCGGGACTAGCGGGGGGGCGAGGAGAGACCCAGTACTTC
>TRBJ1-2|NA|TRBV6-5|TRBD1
CASRKQGYHYGYTF
TGTGCCAGCAGGAAACAGGGGTATCACTATGGCTACACCTTC
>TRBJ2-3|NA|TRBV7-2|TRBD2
CASSLVGTSGSADTQYF
TGTGCCAGCAGCTTAGTTGGTACTAGCGGGAGTGCAGATACGCAGTATTTT
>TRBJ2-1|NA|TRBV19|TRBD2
CASSPNPGTRGSNEQFF
TGTGCCAGTAGTCCAAACCCCGGGACTAGAGGTTCGAATGAGCAGTTCTTC
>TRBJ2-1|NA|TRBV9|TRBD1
CASSVALGQGINEQFF
TGTGCCAGCAGCGTAGCTCTGGGACAGGGTATCAATGAGCAGTTCTTC
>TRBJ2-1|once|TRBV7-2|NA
CASSAFPYNEQFF
TGTGCCAGCAGCGCGTTCCCCTACAATGAGCAGTTCTTC
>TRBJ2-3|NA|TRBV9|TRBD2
CASSSGLGADTQYF
TGTGCCAGCAGCTCTGGACTAGGGGCAGATACGCAGTATTTT
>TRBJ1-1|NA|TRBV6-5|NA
CASRFGGGNTEAFF
TGTGCCAGCAGGTTCGGGGGGGGAAACACTGAAGCTTTCTTT
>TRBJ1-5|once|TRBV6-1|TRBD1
CASSVGQGFKRGNQPQHF
TGTGCCAGCAGTGTGGGACAGGGGTTCAAGCGGGGCAATCAGCCCCAGCATTTT
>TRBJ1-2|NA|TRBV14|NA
CASSQGQSYGYTF
TGTGCCAGCAGCCAAGGACAGAGCTATGGCTACACCTTC
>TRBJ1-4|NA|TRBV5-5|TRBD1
CASIQGQGGEKLFF
TGTGCCAGCATTCAAGGACAGGGTGGTGAAAAACTGTTTTTT
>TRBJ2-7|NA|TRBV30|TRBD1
CAWSGQGYEQYF
TGTGCCTGGAGTGGACAGGGCTACGAGCAGTACTTC
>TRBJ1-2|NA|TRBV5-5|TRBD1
CASSLITTGGAGGYTF
TGTGCCAGCAGCCTAATAACTACAGGGGGCGCGGGTGGCTACACCTTC
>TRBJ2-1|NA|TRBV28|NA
CASSPNWKGGTYNEQFF
TGTGCCAGCAGTCCAAATTGGAAGGGGGGGACCTACAATGAGCAGTTCTTC
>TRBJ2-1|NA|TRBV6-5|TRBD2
CASRTGTSSYNEQFF
TGTGCCAGCAGAACCGGGACTAGCTCCTACAATGAGCAGTTCTTC
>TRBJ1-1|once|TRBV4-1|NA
CASSQIEGRGNTEAFF
TGCGCCAGCAGCCAAATAGAAGGTCGGGGGAACACTGAAGCTTTCTTT
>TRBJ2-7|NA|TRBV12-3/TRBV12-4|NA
CASRHSSGEQYF
TGTGCCAGCAGGCATAGCAGCGGAGAGCAGTACTTC
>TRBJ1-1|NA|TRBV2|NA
CASSEAAGAKTEAFF
TGTGCCAGCAGTGAAGCGGCGGGGGCGAAGACTGAAGCTTTCTTT
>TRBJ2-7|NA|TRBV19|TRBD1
CASSTQGIGEQYF
TGTGCCAGTAGTACACAGGGGATTGGGGAGCAGTACTTC
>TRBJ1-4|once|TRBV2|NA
CASTRDKINEKLFF
TGTGCCAGCACCAGGGATAAGATTAATGAAAAACTGTTTTTT
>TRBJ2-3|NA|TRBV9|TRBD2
CASSLGGASTDTQYF
TGTGCCAGCAGCCTCGGGGGGGCTAGCACAGATACGCAGTATTTT
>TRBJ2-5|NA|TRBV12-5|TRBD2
CASGPPGGRQGETQYF
TGTGCTAGTGGGCCCCCGGGAGGAAGACAAGGAGAGACCCAGTACTTC
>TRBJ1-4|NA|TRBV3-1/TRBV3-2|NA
CASSQRGANEKLFF
TGTGCCAGCAGCCAGCGGGGGGCTAATGAAAAACTGTTTTTT
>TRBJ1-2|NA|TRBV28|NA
CASTPGGANYGYTF
TGTGCCAGCACCCCCGGGGGGGCTAACTATGGCTACACCTTC
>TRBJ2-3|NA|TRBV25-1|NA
CASSEFRVSGADTQYF
TGTGCCAGCAGTGAATTCAGGGTATCTGGCGCAGATACGCAGTATTTT
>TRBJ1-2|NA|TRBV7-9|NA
CASSLEGAHYGYTF
TGTGCCAGCAGCTTAGAAGGGGCGCACTATGGCTACACCTTC
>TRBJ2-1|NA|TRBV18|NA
CASSPPAGNERGNEQFF
TGTGCCAGCTCACCACCCGCCGGGAATGAGCGAGGGAATGAGCAGTTCTTC
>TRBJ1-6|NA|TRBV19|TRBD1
CASSMGQSKGPLHF
TGTGCCAGTAGTATGGGACAGTCTAAAGGACCCCTCCACTTT
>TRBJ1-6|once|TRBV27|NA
CASSFTRTWANSPLHF
TGTGCCAGCAGTTTTACGCGGACTTGGGCTAATTCACCCCTCCACTTT
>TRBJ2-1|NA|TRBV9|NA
CASSVEQIYNEQFF
TGTGCCAGCAGCGTAGAACAGATCTACAATGAGCAGTTCTTC
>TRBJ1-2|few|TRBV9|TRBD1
CASSGSFTGADGYTF
TGTGCCAGCAGCGGTAGTTTTACAGGGGCGGATGGCTACACCTTC
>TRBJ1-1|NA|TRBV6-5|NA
CASRDNFRTEAFF
TGTGCCAGCAGGGACAATTTTCGGACTGAAGCTTTCTTT
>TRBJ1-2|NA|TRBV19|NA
CASSSPVSDLGYTF
TGTGCCAGTAGTTCCCCGGTTTCTGATCTTGGCTACACCTTC
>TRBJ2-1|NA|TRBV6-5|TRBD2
CASSLTSGAYNEQFF
TGTGCCAGCAGTTTGACTAGCGGGGCCTACAATGAGCAGTTCTTC
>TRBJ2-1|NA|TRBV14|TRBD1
CASSQDQAGGNEQFF
TGTGCCAGCAGCCAAGATCAAGCAGGGGGCAATGAGCAGTTCTTC
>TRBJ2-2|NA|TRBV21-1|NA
CASSLRDSFGCFQNTGELFF
TGTGCCAGCAGCCTACGGGACAGCTTCGGATGTTTCCAAAACACCGGGGAGCTGTTTTTT
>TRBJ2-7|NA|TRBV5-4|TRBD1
CASSDGQGLIYEQYF
TGTGCCAGCAGCGACGGACAGGGGTTGATTTACGAGCAGTACTTC
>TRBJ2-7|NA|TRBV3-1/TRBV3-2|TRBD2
CASSQSNVGGSIDEQYF
TGTGCCAGCAGCCAAAGCAATGTAGGCGGGAGCATCGACGAGCAGTACTTC
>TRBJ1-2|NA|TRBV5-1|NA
CASSFSTEGYTF
TGCGCCAGCAGCTTCAGTACGGAGGGCTACACCTTC
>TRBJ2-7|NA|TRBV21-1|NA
CASSKGRETGEQYF
TGTGCCAGCAGCAAAGGGCGGGAGACGGGTGAGCAGTACTTC
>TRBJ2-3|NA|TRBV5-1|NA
CASSLATSRDTQYF
TGCGCCAGCAGCTTGGCTACCAGCAGGGATACGCAGTATTTT
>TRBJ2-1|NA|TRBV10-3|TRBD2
CATRALTSRDNEQFF
TGTGCCACTCGCGCCCTGACTAGCAGAGACAATGAGCAGTTCTTC
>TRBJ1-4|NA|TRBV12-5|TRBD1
CASAPRDRGRRNEKLFF
TGTGCTAGTGCCCCCCGGGACAGGGGCCGCCGAAATGAAAAACTGTTTTTT
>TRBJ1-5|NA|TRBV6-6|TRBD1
CASSQHDRGPGNQPQHF
TGTGCCAGCAGTCAACACGACAGGGGGCCTGGCAATCAGCCCCAGCATTTT
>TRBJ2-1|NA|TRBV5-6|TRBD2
CASTLGLAENNEQFF
TGTGCCAGCACCCTCGGACTAGCGGAGAACAATGAGCAGTTCTTC
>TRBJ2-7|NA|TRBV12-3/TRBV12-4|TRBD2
CASRGDYAYEQYF
TGTGCCAGCAGAGGGGACTACGCCTACGAGCAGTACTTC